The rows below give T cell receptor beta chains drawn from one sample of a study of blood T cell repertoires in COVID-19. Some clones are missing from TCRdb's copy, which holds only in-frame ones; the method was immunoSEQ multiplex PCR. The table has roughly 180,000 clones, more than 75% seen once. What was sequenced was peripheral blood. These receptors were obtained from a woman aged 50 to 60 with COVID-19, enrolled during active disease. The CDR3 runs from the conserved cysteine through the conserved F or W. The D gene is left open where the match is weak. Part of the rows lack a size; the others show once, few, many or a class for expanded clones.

TGTGCCAGCAGCCAAGAAGGACGGGGGGGCGGAGAGACCCAGTACTTC CASSQEGRGGGETQYF . TRBJ2-5 TRBV3-1/TRBV3-2 TRBD2
TGTGCCAGCAGAGAGAGAGGAGGCCTGAACACTGAAGCTTTCTTT CASRERGGLNTEAFF once TRBJ1-1 TRBV2 .
TGTGCCAGCAGACGGGGGGCTGGCGGCTACACCTTC CASRRGAGGYTF . TRBJ1-2 TRBV28 .
TGTGCCAGCAGTTACCTGGGCAGGGCCACAGATACGCAGTATTTT CASSYLGRATDTQYF . TRBJ2-3 TRBV6-5 .
TGCGCCAGCAGCCCCGGGCAACAGGCTACCTACAATGAGCAGTTCTTC CASSPGQQATYNEQFF . TRBJ2-1 TRBV4-1 .
TGTGCCAGCTCATTGATAACAGGGTTGAATTCCTACGAGCAGTACTTC CASSLITGLNSYEQYF . TRBJ2-7 TRBV18 .
TGTGCCAGCAGCTTAGGGGCAGGGGGCACCGGGGAGCTGTTTTTT CASSLGAGGTGELFF . TRBJ2-2 TRBV7-8 TRBD1
TGTGCCAGCAGTTCCCCCGGGACTAGCGGGGGTAGCGAGCAGTTCTTC CASSSPGTSGGSEQFF . TRBJ2-1 TRBV11-1 TRBD2
TGTGCCAGTAGCATAGGGACAGAAATGAACACTGAAGCTTTCTTT CASSIGTEMNTEAFF few TRBJ1-1 TRBV19 TRBD1
TGTGCCTGGAGCGGGCAGGGGGCCCCTGGGACTGAAGCTTTCTTT CAWSGQGAPGTEAFF . TRBJ1-1 TRBV30 TRBD1
TGTGCCAGTAATTCGATGCAGAGCAATCAGCCCCAGCATTTT CASNSMQSNQPQHF . TRBJ1-5 TRBV19 .
TGTGCCAGCTCGCGGGGGACCCCCTACGAGCAGTACTTC CASSRGTPYEQYF few TRBJ2-7 TRBV6-1 TRBD2
TGTGCCAGCAGCTTTTGGGACAATAGCAATCAGCCCCAGCATTTT CASSFWDNSNQPQHF . TRBJ1-5 TRBV7-2 .
TGTGCCAGCAGCTCGGGACTAGCAAGCACCGGGGAGCTGTTTTTT CASSSGLASTGELFF few TRBJ2-2 TRBV7-6 TRBD2
TGTGCCAGCAGCCCCAGCGGAGGGCGATACGAGCAGTACTTC CASSPSGGRYEQYF few TRBJ2-7 TRBV7-9 .
TGTGCCAGTACCGCACACAAAAACTATGGCTACACCTTC CASTAHKNYGYTF . TRBJ1-2 TRBV19 .
TGTGCCAGCACCCGACTAGCGGGGTTTTCAGATACGCAGTATTTT CASTRLAGFSDTQYF . TRBJ2-3 TRBV2 TRBD2
TGTGCCAGCAGCCACAACCGGGACAGGCTCACTGAAGCTTTCTTT CASSHNRDRLTEAFF . TRBJ1-1 TRBV7-9 TRBD1
TGTGCCAGCAAAAATGAGATGAGCTCCTACAATGAGCAGTTCTTC CASKNEMSSYNEQFF . TRBJ2-1 TRBV25-1 .
TGTGCCTGGAGTCTCGGCGGGGAGCTGTTTTTT CAWSLGGELFF . TRBJ2-2 TRBV30 .
TGTGCCAGCAGTACCAGGGGGAAAAGGGATCAGCCCCAGCATTTT CASSTRGKRDQPQHF few TRBJ1-5 TRBV6-5 TRBD1
TGTGCCAGCAGCCCACAGGGGAAGACTGAAGCTTTCTTT CASSPQGKTEAFF . TRBJ1-1 TRBV7-9 TRBD1
TGTGCCAGCCAAAACACAGATACGCAGTATTTT CASQNTDTQYF . TRBJ2-3 TRBV3-1/TRBV3-2 .
TGTGCCAGCAGCTCAAGTCCCGGGACACCTTATGGCTACACCTTC CASSSSPGTPYGYTF . TRBJ1-2 TRBV5-4 .
TGTGCCAGCTCTTGGACAGGAAACGGGGAGCTGTTTTTT CASSWTGNGELFF . TRBJ2-2 TRBV2 TRBD1
TGCGCCAGCAGCTGGGGACAGACAAACACTGAAGCTTTCTTT CASSWGQTNTEAFF . TRBJ1-1 TRBV5-1 TRBD1
TGTGCCAGCAGTTACTCTGACAAACCCACCCAGCATTTT CASSYSDKPTQHF many TRBJ1-5 TRBV6-6 .
TGTGCCAGCAGTCTGGGCCAAAAATTACGATTTACGGGGATTTACAATGAGCAGTTCTTC CASSLGQKLRFTGIYNEQFF . TRBJ2-1 TRBV2 .